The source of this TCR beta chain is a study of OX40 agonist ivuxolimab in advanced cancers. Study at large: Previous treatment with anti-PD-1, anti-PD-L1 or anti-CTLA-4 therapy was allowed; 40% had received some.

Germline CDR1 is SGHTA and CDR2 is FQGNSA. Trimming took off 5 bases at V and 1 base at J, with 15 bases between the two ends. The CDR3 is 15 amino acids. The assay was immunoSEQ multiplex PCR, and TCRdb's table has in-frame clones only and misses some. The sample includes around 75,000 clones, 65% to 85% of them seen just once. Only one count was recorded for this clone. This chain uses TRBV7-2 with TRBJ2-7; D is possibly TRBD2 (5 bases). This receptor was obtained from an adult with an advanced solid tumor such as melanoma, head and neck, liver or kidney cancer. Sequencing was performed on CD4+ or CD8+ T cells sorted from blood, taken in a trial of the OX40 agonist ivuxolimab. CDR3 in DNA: TGTGCCAGCAGCACCCAAGCGGAGAGATCCTACGAGCAGTACTTC. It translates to CASSTQAERSYEQYF.